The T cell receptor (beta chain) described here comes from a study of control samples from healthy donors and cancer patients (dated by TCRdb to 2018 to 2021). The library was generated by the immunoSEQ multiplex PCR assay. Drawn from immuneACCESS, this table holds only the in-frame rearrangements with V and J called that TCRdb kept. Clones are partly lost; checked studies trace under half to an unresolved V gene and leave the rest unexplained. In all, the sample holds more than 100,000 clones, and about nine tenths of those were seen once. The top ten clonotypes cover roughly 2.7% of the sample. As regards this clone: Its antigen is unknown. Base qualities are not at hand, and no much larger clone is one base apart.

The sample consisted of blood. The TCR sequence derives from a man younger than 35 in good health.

The CDR3 region: CASSQGIEGRNTEAFF. The bases are TGTGCCAGCAGCCAAGGGATCGAGGGAAGGAACACTGAAGCTTTCTTT. The chain was built from TRBV3-1 (or the pseudogene TRBV3-2) and TRBJ1-1, with no D gene named confidently. CDR1 and CDR2, per the germline V gene (reference sequence), are LGHDT and YNNKEL. The junction carries 13 bases between V and J, which are trimmed by 1 base and 1 base respectively. The CDR3, from cysteine to phenylalanine, totals 16 residues. Only the CDR3 part of the read is kept: 48 bases, read in frame from the first base.